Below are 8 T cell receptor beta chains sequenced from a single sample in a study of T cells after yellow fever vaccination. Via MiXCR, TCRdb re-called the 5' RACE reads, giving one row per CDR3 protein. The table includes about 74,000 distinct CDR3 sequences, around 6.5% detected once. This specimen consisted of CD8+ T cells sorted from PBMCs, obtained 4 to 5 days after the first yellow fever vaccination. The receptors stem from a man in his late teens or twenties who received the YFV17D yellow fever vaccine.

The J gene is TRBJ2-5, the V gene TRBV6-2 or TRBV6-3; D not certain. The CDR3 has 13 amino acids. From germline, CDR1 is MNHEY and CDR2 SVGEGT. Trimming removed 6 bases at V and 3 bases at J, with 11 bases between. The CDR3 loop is CASSPTSEETQYF. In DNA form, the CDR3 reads TGTGCCAGCAGCCCCACTTCTGAAGAGACCCAGTACTTC.

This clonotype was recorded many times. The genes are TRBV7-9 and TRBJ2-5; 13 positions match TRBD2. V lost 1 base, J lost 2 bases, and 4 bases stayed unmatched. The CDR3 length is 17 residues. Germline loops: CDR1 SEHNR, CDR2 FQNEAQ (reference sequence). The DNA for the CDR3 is TGTGCCAGCAGCTTAGGCGGACTAGCGGGGGATCAAGAGACCCAGTACTTC. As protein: CASSLGGLAGDQETQYF.

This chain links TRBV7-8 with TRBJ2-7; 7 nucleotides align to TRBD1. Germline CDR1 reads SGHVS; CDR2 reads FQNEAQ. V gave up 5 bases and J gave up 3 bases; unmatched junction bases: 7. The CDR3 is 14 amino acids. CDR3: CASSPGTANYEQYV. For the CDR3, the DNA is TGTGCCAGCAGCCCCGGGACAGCTAACTACGAGCAGTACGTC.

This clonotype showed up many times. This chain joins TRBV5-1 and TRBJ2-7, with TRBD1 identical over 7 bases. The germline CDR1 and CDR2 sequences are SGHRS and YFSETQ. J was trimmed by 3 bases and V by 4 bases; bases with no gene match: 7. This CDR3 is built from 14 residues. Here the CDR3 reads CASSAPGQLYEQYF. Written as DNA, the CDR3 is TGCGCCAGCAGCGCTCCGGGACAGCTCTACGAGCAGTACTTC.

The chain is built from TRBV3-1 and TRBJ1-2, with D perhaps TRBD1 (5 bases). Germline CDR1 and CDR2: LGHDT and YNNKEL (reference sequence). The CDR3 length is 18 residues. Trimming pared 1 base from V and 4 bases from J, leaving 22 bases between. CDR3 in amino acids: CASSQGASGVGPGYGYTF. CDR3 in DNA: TGTGCCAGCAGCCAAGGAGCTTCGGGGGTCGGGCCTGGCTATGGCTACACCTTC. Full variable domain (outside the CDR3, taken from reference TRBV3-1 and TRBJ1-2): DTAVSQTPKYLVTQMGNDKSIKCEQNLGHDTMYWYKQDSKKFLKIMFSYNNKELIINETVPNRFSPKSPDKAHLNLHINSLELGDSAVYFCASSQGASGVGPGYGYTFGSGTRLTVV.

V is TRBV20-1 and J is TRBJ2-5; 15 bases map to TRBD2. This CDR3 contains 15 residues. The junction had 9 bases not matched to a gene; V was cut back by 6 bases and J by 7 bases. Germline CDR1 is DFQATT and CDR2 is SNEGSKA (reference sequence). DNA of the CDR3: TGCAGTGCGTCAGGACTAGCGGGGGGGCCGGGGACCCAGTACTTC. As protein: CSASGLAGGPGTQYF.

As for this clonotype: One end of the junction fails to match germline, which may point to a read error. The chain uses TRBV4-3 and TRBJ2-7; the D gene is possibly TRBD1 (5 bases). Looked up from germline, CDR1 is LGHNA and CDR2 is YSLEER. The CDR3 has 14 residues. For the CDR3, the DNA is TGCGCCAGCAGGCAAGGTCCAGGGTCCGGTGAGCAGTACTTC. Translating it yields CASRQGPGSGEQYF.

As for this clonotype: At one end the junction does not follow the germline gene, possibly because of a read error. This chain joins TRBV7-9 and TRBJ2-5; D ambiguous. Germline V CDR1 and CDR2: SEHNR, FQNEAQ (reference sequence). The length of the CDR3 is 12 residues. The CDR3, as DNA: TGTGCCAGCAGCTTCGGGTTGGAGATCCAGTACTTC. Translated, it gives CASSFGLEIQYF.